This T cell receptor beta chain derives from a study of Ad26.COV2.S vaccination and SARS-CoV-2 variants. Concerning this clone itself: What it binds is unknown.

Overall study findings and caveats: Spike-specific TCR breadth was greater after Ad26.COV2.S than placebo. Reported post-vaccination CD8+ and CD4+ T cell responses to spike showed substantial breadth. Total T cell responses, in the TCR breadth and depth analyses, may have been underestimated.

V shed 0 bases and J 4 bases; nucleotides not matched to a gene: 12. Germline lookup yields CDR1 LNHDA and CDR2 SQIVND (reference sequence). CDR3 length equals 18 residues. The method was immunoSEQ multiplex PCR; TCRdb's version includes in-frame clones alone and lacks a portion of them. Found here are around 86,000 clones, around 82% of them singletons; the top ten hold approximately 15%. The genes are TRBV19 and TRBJ2-3, with 8 bases that match TRBD2. The source was peripheral blood, collected after recovery from COVID-19. The receptor's source is a human donor who had recovered from COVID-19. CDR3 sequence: CASSIEGISGRFADTQYF. CDR3 nucleotide sequence: TGTGCCAGTAGTATAGAGGGTATCAGCGGGAGATTCGCAGATACGCAGTATTTT. The variable domain in full, with the rest retrieved from reference TRBV19 and TRBJ2-3, is DGGITQSPKYLFRKEGQNVTLSCEQNLNHDAMYWYRQDPGQGLRLIYYSQIVNDFQKGDIAEGYSVSREKKESFPLTVTSAQKNPTAFYLCASSIEGISGRFADTQYFGPGTRLTVL.